Described below is a single TCR beta chain sequence and its context. Its antigen is not identified. The data originate from a study of Graves' ophthalmopathy and Graves' hyperthyroidism. Study-wide points: Most thyroid clonotypes expanded beyond 0.001 frequency were also found in blood. Sensitivity reached 87.88% and specificity almost 83% for a 13-signature model separating ophthalmopathy from stable hyperthyroidism.

Trimming stripped 4 bases from V and 5 bases from J, with 12 bases between. The CDR3 covers 15 residues. CDR1 ENHRY and CDR2 SYGVKD come from the germline V gene. In this cohort, patients with other autoimmune diseases, uncontrolled infections, pregnancy or lactation were excluded. The authors diagnosed from clinical symptoms, serum thyroxine, TRAb, thyroid ultrasound and orbital computed tomography. RNA transcripts yielded amplified TCR beta CDR3 regions. The authors performed first-round RT-PCR with HTBI primers and then a second-round multiplex PCR. TCRdb re-derived calls from the multiplex PCR reads in MiXCR, one entry per CDR3 protein. There are 500,000 to 700,000 distinct CDR3 sequences in the sample; about 40% occur only once, and 3.5% to 4.5% lies in the top ten.

The sequence derives from an adult man with Graves' hyperthyroidism. The chain combines TRBV10-3 with TRBJ1-6; the D gene is possibly TRBD1 (5 bases). The specimen sequenced was peripheral blood or thyroid tissue (not recorded which). This CDR3 reads CAISGRGVNNSPLHF. For the CDR3, the DNA is TGTGCCATCAGTGGGCGGGGGGTTAATAATTCACCCCTCCACTTT.